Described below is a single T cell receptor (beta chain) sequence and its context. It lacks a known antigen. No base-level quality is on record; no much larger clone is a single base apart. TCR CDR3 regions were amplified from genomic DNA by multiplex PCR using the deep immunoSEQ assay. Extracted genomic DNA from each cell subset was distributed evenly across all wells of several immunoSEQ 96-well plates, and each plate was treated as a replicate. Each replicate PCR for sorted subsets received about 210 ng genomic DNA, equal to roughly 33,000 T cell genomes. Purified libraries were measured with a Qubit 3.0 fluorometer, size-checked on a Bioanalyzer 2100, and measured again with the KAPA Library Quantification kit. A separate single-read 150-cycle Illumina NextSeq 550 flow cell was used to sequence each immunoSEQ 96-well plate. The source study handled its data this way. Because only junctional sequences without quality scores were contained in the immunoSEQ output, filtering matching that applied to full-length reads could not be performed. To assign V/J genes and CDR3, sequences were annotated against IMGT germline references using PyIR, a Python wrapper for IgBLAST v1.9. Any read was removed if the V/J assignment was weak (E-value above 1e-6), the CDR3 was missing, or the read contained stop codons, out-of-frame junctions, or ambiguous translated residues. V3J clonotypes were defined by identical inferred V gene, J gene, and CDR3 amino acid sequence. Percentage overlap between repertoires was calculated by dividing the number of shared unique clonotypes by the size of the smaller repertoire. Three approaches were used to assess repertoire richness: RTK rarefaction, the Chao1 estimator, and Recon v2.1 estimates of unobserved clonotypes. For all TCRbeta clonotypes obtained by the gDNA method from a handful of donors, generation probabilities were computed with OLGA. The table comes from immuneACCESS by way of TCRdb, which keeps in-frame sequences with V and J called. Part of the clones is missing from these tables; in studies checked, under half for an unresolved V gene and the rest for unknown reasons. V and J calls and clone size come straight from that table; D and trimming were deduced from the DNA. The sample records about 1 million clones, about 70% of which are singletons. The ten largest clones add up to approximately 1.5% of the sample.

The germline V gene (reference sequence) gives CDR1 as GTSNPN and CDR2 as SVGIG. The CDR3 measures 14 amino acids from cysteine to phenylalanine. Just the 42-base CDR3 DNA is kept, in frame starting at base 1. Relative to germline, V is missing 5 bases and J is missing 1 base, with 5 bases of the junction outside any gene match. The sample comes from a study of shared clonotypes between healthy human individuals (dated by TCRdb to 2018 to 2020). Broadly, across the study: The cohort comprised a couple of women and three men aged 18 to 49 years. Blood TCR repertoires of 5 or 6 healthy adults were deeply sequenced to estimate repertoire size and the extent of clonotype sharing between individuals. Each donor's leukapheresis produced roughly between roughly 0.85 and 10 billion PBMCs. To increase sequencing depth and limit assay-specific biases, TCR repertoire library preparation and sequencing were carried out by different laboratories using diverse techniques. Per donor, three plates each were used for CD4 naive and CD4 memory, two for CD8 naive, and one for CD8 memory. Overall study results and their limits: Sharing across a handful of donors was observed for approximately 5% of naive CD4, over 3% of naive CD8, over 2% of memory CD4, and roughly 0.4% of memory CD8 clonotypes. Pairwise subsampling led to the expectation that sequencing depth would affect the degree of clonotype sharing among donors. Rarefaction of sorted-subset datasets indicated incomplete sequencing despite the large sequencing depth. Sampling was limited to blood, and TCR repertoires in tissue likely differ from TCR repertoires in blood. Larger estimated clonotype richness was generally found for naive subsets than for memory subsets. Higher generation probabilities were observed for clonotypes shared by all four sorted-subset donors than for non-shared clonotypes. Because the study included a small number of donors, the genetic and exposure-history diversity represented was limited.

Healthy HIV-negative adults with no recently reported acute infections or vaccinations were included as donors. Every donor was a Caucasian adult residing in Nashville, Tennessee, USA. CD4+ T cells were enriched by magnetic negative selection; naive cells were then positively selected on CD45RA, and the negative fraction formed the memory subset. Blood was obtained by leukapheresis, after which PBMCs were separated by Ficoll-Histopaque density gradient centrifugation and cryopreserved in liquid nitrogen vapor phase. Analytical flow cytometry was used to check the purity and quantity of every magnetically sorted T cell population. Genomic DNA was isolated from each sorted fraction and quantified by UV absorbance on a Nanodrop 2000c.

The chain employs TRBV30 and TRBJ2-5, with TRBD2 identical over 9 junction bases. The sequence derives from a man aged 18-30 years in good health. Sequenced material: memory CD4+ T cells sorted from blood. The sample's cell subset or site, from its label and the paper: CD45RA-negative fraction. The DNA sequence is TGTGCCTGGGGAGCGGGGGGCTTCCAAGAGACCCAGTACTTC. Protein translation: CAWGAGGFQETQYF.